Below are 18 T cell receptor beta chains sequenced from a single sample in a study of cytomegalovirus exposure and HLA in healthy donors. Use of 60 Vbeta and 13 Jbeta primers characterized the PCR. Produced via immunoSEQ multiplex PCR; TCRdb's table is partial and in-frame only. The repertoire includes about 220,000 clones, 80% to 85% of them detected once, and roughly 0.7% sits in the top ten. The specimen was PBMCs. Receptors originate from a boy younger than 10 in good health and CMV-seronegative.

The rearrangement links TRBV25-1 to TRBJ1-1; possible D gene TRBD1, 6 bases. CDR1 and CDR2 from the germline V gene are MGHDK and SYGVNS. Trimming took off 4 bases at V and 1 base at J, with 10 bases between the two ends. The CDR3 covers 14 residues. The CDR3 here is CASSGGTQNTEAFF. Written as DNA, the CDR3 is TGTGCCAGCAGTGGAGGGACACAGAACACTGAAGCTTTCTTT.

In the case of this clone: This specimen includes other DNA sequences encoding the same CDR3. The chain combines TRBV11-2 with TRBJ2-7; the match to TRBD2 covers 8 bases. This CDR3 is built from 15 residues. Trimming at V came to 0 bases and at J to 7 bases, leaving 8 bases not matched to a gene. Germline assignment: CDR1 SGHAT and CDR2 FQNNGV. DNA for the CDR3: TGTGCCAGCAGCTTAGAGGCGGGGGGTACGCGGGAGCAGTACTTC. Its protein is CASSLEAGGTREQYF.

The chain joins TRBV5-1 to TRBJ2-3; a weak D match, TRBD1 (6 bases). This CDR3 spans 13 amino acids. Per the germline V gene, CDR1 is SGHRS and CDR2 is YFSETQ. V lost 4 bases, J lost 0 bases, and 6 bases lay in between. The CDR3, as DNA: TGCGCCAGCAGCCAGGGGAGCACAGATACGCAGTATTTT. Translated, it gives CASSQGSTDTQYF.

V usage is TRBV5-1 and J usage is TRBJ2-5; 15 positions agree with TRBD2. The junction had 7 bases not matched to a gene; V was cut back by 7 bases and J by 3 bases. Germline V gene lookup returns CDR1 SGHRS and CDR2 YFSETQ. This CDR3 is 16 amino acids long. The CDR3 region is CASGGGTSGRKETQYF. DNA for the CDR3: TGCGCCAGCGGCGGCGGGACTAGCGGGAGGAAAGAGACCCAGTACTTC.

The chain has TRBV30 and TRBJ2-3, with 9 bases that match TRBD2. CDR3 length equals 16 residues. The J segment lost 4 bases and the V segment lost 4 bases, leaving 12 bases of the junction unmatched. The germline V gene encodes CDR1 GTSNPN and CDR2 SVGIG (reference sequence). CDR3 loop: CAWTPQREAVPDTQYF. In DNA form, the CDR3 reads TGTGCCTGGACTCCTCAGCGGGAGGCGGTCCCAGATACGCAGTATTTT.

Note on this clone: One end of the junction fails to match germline, which may point to a read error. The chain has TRBV6-1 and TRBJ1-2, with D possibly matching TRBD1 (5 bases). The CDR3 totals 13 residues. Per germline, CDR1 MNHNS and CDR2 SASEGT. The DNA of the CDR3 is TGTGCCAGCAGTGAATCTCCAGGGCCTTGGTTGGCCTTC. This encodes CASSESPGPWLAF.

J is TRBJ2-7 and V is TRBV10-3, with a possible D match to TRBD1 (6 bases). Germline CDR1 and CDR2: ENHRY and SYGVKD. V was shortened by 6 bases and J by 0 bases, with 12 bases between the two germline ends. The CDR3 is 14 amino acids. This CDR3 reads CAISQGQGSYEQYF. In DNA form, the CDR3 reads TGTGCCATCAGCCAGGGGCAGGGCTCCTACGAGCAGTACTTC.

The gene calls are TRBV6-5 and TRBJ1-2; a weak D match, TRBD1 (5 bases). The CDR3 extends over 14 amino acids. The ends were cut back, 0 bases at V and 7 bases at J, with 12 bases in the middle. Germline CDR1 MNHEY, CDR2 SVGAGI. CDR3 bases: TGTGCCAGCAGTTACTCGAGCAGGGTTGGTGGCTACACCTTC. Amino acid sequence: CASSYSSRVGGYTF.

V and J are TRBV5-1 and TRBJ2-1, with 9 bases that match TRBD2. CDR1 SGHRS and CDR2 YFSETQ come from the germline V gene. CDR3 size: 15 residues. Trimming removed 4 bases from V and 8 bases from J; junction bases left unmatched: 10. CDR3 DNA sequence: TGCGCCAGCAGCCCTGATAGCGGGGGTAGGGATGAGCAGTTCTTC. Its protein product is CASSPDSGGRDEQFF.

The gene calls are TRBV15 and TRBJ1-4; TRBD1 might be the D (6 bases). V lost 0 bases and J lost 10, with 18 bases in between. Per the germline V gene, CDR1 is LNHNV and CDR2 is YYDKDF (reference sequence). This CDR3 spans 16 amino acids. CDR3: CATSRDLYGEGGKLFF. CDR3 bases: TGTGCCACCAGCAGAGATTTGTACGGGGAAGGGGGAAAACTGTTTTTT.

This clone was seen more than once but under ten times. The chain carries TRBV4-1 and TRBJ2-7, with D tentatively TRBD1 (6 bases). Trimming cost V 4 bases and J 10 bases, with 17 bases left between them. The CDR3 is 13 amino acids. In germline, CDR1 is MGHRA, CDR2 YSYEKL. CDR3 bases: TGCGCCAGCAGCCCTCCGCGGCAGGGGAGTCAGTACTTC. This encodes CASSPPRQGSQYF.

This chain joins TRBV29-1 and TRBJ1-1, with D unclear. Trimming removed 5 bases from V and 7 bases from J, with 8 bases in between. CDR3 length: 10 residues. Germline CDR1 SQVTM, CDR2 ANQGSEA. The CDR3 sequence: CSVTELEAFF. The CDR3, as DNA: TGCAGCGTTACCGAGCTTGAAGCTTTCTTT.

The rearrangement uses TRBV5-1 and TRBJ1-6; D is unresolved. V lost 0 bases, J lost 2 bases, and 6 bases lay in between. Germline V gene sequence: CDR1 SGHRS, CDR2 YFSETQ. The CDR3 runs 15 residues. DNA for the CDR3: TGCGCCAGCAGCTTGGTGACACCCTATAATTCACCCCTCCACTTT. Its protein is CASSLVTPYNSPLHF.

This clone was recorded a few times. Likely a read error: the CDR3 ends without its conserved phenylalanine or tryptophan. No DNA is shown, since the ends of the CDR3 on it are uncertain; the CDR3 is the one TCRdb lists. V and J are TRBV4-1 and TRBJ1-5; the table assigns TRBD1, which was not confirmed against the DNA. Inclusive of both ends, the CDR3 amounts to 11 amino acids. Germline CDR1 is MGHRA and CDR2 is YSYEKL. The CDR3 reads CASSQEPTPGV.

The chain has TRBV6-1 and TRBJ2-7; no firm D call. The length of the CDR3 is 13 residues. V lost 4 bases, J lost 0 bases, and 7 bases lay in between. The germline V gene encodes CDR1 MNHNS and CDR2 SASEGT. CDR3 sequence: CASSAALSYEQYF. The CDR3 nucleotides read TGTGCCAGCAGTGCCGCACTCTCCTACGAGCAGTACTTC.

The count of this clone is one. This chain joins TRBV29-1 and TRBJ2-1, with TRBD1 identical over 9 bases. This CDR3 is 21 amino acids long. V shed 5 bases and J 0 bases; nucleotides not matched to a gene: 23. CDR1 and CDR2 from the germline V gene are SQVTM and ANQGSEA. CDR3 residues: CSVRGQGFLESRGRSYNEQFF. The CDR3 nucleotides are TGCAGCGTTCGGGGACAGGGTTTTCTGGAATCCCGCGGGCGCTCCTACAATGAGCAGTTCTTC.

CDR3 coding DNA: TGTGCCAGCAGCCAAGAATTGGTGACTAGCGGGCAAGAGACCCAGTACTTC. Protein sequence: CASSQELVTSGQETQYF. The V gene is TRBV4-2, the J gene TRBJ2-5; 10 bases are shared with TRBD2. This CDR3 is 17 amino acids long. The J segment lost 2 bases and the V segment lost 0 bases, leaving 6 bases of the junction unmatched. Germline V gene data show CDR1 as LGHNA and CDR2 as YNFKEQ.

In its sample, this clone was seen once. This sequence joins TRBV5-1 and TRBJ2-3; perhaps TRBD1 as D (6 bases). Germline CDR1 SGHRS, CDR2 YFSETQ. The CDR3 runs to 16 residues. Trimming took 0 bases from V and 1 from J, leaving 12 bases between them. The CDR3 here is CASSLVLPGGTDTQYF. For the CDR3, the DNA is TGCGCCAGCAGCTTGGTTTTGCCAGGGGGCACAGATACGCAGTATTTT.